The 10 T cell receptor beta chains in this list originate from one sample, sequenced in a study of T cell responses to AZD1222 COVID-19 vaccine (dated by TCRdb to the early 2020s). Libraries were built with the immunoSEQ multiplex PCR assay. Drawn from immuneACCESS, this table holds only the in-frame rearrangements with V and J called that TCRdb kept. Clones are partly lost; checked studies trace under half to an unresolved V gene and leave the rest unexplained. In this sample the table shows fewer than 150,000 clones, roughly nine tenths of which occur a single time. 3.5% to 5% of the sample goes to the ten largest clones. The time point tag for this specimen amounts to: baseline before first vaccination. Sample: peripheral blood, taken on day 0 of AZD1222 vaccination. The receptors shown here come from an adult in good health.

The chain recombines TRBV18 with TRBJ2-1; the match to TRBD1 covers 9 bases. The germline V gene encodes CDR1 KGHSH and CDR2 LQKENI. V lost 3 bases, J lost 7 bases, and 4 bases stayed unmatched. The CDR3 is 14 amino acids. The CDR3, as DNA: TGTGCCAGCTCACCTCCCGGGACAGGGAATGAGCAGTTCTTC. It is translated as CASSPPGTGNEQFF.

The chain carries TRBV5-1 and TRBJ1-3; TRBD1 matches 9 bases. Trimming cost V 4 bases and J 5 bases; bases outside gene matches: 7. CDR1 is SGHRS, CDR2 YFSETQ, per germline. CDR3 length equals 15 residues. The CDR3 DNA reads as TGCGCCAGCAGCACGGGACAGGGTATTCGAAACACCATATATTTT. Amino acid sequence: CASSTGQGIRNTIYF.

This clone has just one count. The V gene is TRBV6-5, the J gene TRBJ1-2; D is possibly TRBD1 (5 bases). Germline assignment: CDR1 MNHEY and CDR2 SVGAGI. The CDR3 consists of 15 residues. V lost 6 bases and J 4 bases, leaving 18 bases between the germline ends. CDR3 region: CASRSGAAMGYGYTF. In DNA form, the CDR3 reads TGTGCCAGCAGGTCCGGGGCTGCTATGGGCTATGGCTACACCTTC.

This clone has a handful of counts. The J gene is TRBJ1-4, the V gene TRBV5-6; 7 bases map to TRBD1. The V segment lost 0 bases and the J segment 8 bases; nucleotides outside the gene matches: 10. The CDR3 has 16 residues. Germline assignment: CDR1 SGHDT and CDR2 YYEEEE. CDR3 in DNA: TGTGCCAGCAGCTTGGCGATCACAGGGGAGTTGGAAAAACTGTTTTTT. Protein sequence: CASSLAITGELEKLFF.

This chain joins TRBV18 and TRBJ2-7; D possibly corresponds to TRBD2 (5 bases). V shed 1 base and J shed 1 base, with 8 bases lying between them. The CDR3 length is 14 residues. Per the germline V gene, CDR1 is KGHSH and CDR2 is LQKENI. CDR3 nucleotide sequence: TGTGCCAGCTCACCACTCCGGGGATCCTACGAGCAGTACTTC. This sequence encodes CASSPLRGSYEQYF.

The chain joins TRBV6-6 to TRBJ1-2; D gene ambiguous. This CDR3 is 14 amino acids long. In germline, CDR1 is MNHNY, CDR2 SVGAGI (reference sequence). V lost 6 bases to trimming and J lost 5 bases, with 16 bases between them. The CDR3 is CASSLGGQQYGYTF. Here the CDR3 DNA reads TGTGCCAGCAGCCTGGGTGGGCAGCAATATGGCTACACCTTC.

The chain has TRBV15 and TRBJ1-5, with D perhaps TRBD1 (5 bases). Germline-derived CDR1 and CDR2 are LNHNV and YYDKDF (reference sequence). Trimming cost V 1 base and J 5 bases, with 9 bases left between them. There are 14 residues in the CDR3. The CDR3 nucleotides read TGTGCCACCAGCAGAGGCCGGGACGATCAGCCCCAGCATTTT. Its protein is CATSRGRDDQPQHF.

The J gene is TRBJ1-6, the V gene TRBV5-1, with TRBD1 matching 8 bases. The CDR3 runs to 15 residues. Per germline, CDR1 SGHRS and CDR2 YFSETQ. Germline trimming cut 4 bases from V and 8 bases from J; bases unmatched to any gene: 8. The CDR3 coding sequence is TGCGCCAGCAGCAAACGACAGGGGCCGGATTCACCCCTCCACTTT. Its protein is CASSKRQGPDSPLHF.

The chain has TRBV5-1 and TRBJ1-5; 9 nucleotides agree with TRBD1. Germline-derived CDR1 and CDR2 are SGHRS and YFSETQ. The CDR3 runs 15 residues. V was clipped by 0 bases and J by 6 bases; unmatched bases: 4. The CDR3 DNA is TGCGCCAGCAGCTTGGGGACAGGGGTAACTCAGCCCCAGCATTTT. Its translation is CASSLGTGVTQPQHF. The variable domain in full, with the rest retrieved from reference TRBV5-1 and TRBJ1-5, is KAGVTQTPRYLIKTRGQQVTLSCSPISGHRSVSWYQQTPGQGLQFLFEYFSETQRNKGNFPGRFSGRQFSNSRSEMNVSTLELGDSALYLCASSLGTGVTQPQHFGDGTRLSIL.

Remarks on this clone: Additional DNA sequences in this sample encode the identical CDR3. V gene TRBV3-1 (or the pseudogene TRBV3-2) combines with J gene TRBJ2-5; D unclear. V lost 0 bases to trimming and J lost 5 bases, with 1 base between them. The CDR3 totals 11 residues. Germline loops: CDR1 LGHDT, CDR2 YNNKEL (reference sequence). CDR3 loop: CASSQEETQYF. The CDR3 DNA follows: TGTGCCAGCAGCCAAGAGGAGACCCAGTACTTC.